The 21 T cell receptor beta chains given below trace back to one sample, sequenced in a study of radiation and T cells in renal cell carcinoma (TCRdb year 2020). The sample's time point, from its label and the paper: blood 2 weeks post-SBRT. The intended sense of this specimen's treatment or condition label: 15 Gy SBRT to primary tumor, nephrectomy 4 weeks later. The library was produced with the immunoSEQ multiplex PCR assay. The table was pulled from immuneACCESS by TCRdb, which kept in-frame rearrangements only. Such tables lose some clones; where checked, under half of the loss comes from unresolved V genes, and the rest has no known cause. Counted in this sample were 150,000 to 190,000 clones; about nine tenths of them appeared once. Of the sample, about an eighth falls within the top ten clones. This specimen consisted of blood, obtained from a patient whose treatment included radiotherapy and nephrectomy. The receptors were sampled from a woman aged 45 to 65 with renal cell carcinoma.

The chain recombines TRBV10-3 with TRBJ1-1; unclear D gene. The V gene's germline CDR1 is ENHRY and CDR2 SYGVKD. The CDR3 is made up of 13 amino acids. The V end was cut by 2 bases, the J end by 12 bases, with 16 bases between. The CDR3 region is CAISEELPLATFF. Here the CDR3 DNA reads TGTGCCATCAGTGAGGAGTTACCCCTGGCGACTTTCTTT.

The chain joins TRBV6-1 to TRBJ1-5; TRBD1 agrees at 8 bases. The CDR3 length is 13 residues. V was clipped by 5 bases and J by 5 bases; unmatched bases: 2. The V gene's germline CDR1 is MNHNS and CDR2 SASEGT. The CDR3 reads CASSSGGDQPQHF. CDR3 DNA sequence: TGTGCCAGCAGTTCAGGGGGCGATCAGCCCCAGCATTTT.

The rearrangement uses TRBV5-1 and TRBJ2-1; D is possibly TRBD2 (6 bases). The CDR3 has 13 amino acids. V was cut by 3 bases and J by 5 bases, with 9 bases left in between. Per the germline V gene, CDR1 is SGHRS and CDR2 is YFSETQ. CDR3 in DNA: TGCGCCAGCAGCTGGGGGGACGACAATGAGCAGTTCTTC. It yields the protein CASSWGDDNEQFF.

The chain combines TRBV30 with TRBJ1-3; D is possibly TRBD1 (5 bases). The CDR3 length is 15 residues. The V gene lost 0 bases and the J gene lost 2 bases, with 11 bases spanning the gap. The germline gives CDR1 GTSNPN, CDR2 SVGIG (reference sequence). CDR3 DNA sequence: TGTGCCTGGAGTGTACTTTCAGGGCCTGGAAACACCATATATTTT. Its protein product is CAWSVLSGPGNTIYF.

This chain connects TRBV19 to TRBJ2-5, with D perhaps TRBD2 (5 bases). The CDR3 consists of 15 residues. CDR1 is LNHDA and CDR2 is SQIVND in the germline V gene (reference sequence). Trimming shortened V by 7 bases and J by 2 bases, and 17 bases separated the two germline ends. The CDR3 DNA follows: TGTGCCAGTATCTTTACTAGAGAGCTTCAAGAGACCCAGTACTTC. Translated, it gives CASIFTRELQETQYF.

Written as DNA, the CDR3 is TGTGCCAGCAGTTACGGGGCAGGGTATCGAAAGTACGAGCAGTACTTC. Its protein is CASSYGAGYRKYEQYF. The chain has TRBV6-5 and TRBJ2-7; TRBD1 might be the D (5 bases). CDR3 length equals 16 residues. Trimming removed 2 bases at V and 4 bases at J, with 18 bases between. Germline V gene lookup returns CDR1 MNHEY and CDR2 SVGAGI.

This chain links TRBV7-6 with TRBJ1-1; tentative D call: TRBD1 (6 bases). Germline V lookup: CDR1 SGHVS, CDR2 FNYEAQ. The CDR3 has 14 amino acids. The V end lost 5 bases, the J end lost 2 bases, and 12 bases lay between the germline ends. CDR3 amino acids: CASSQTGLNTEAFF. CDR3 DNA sequence: TGTGCCAGCAGCCAGACAGGACTAAACACTGAAGCTTTCTTT.

The chain has TRBV6-5 and TRBJ2-1, with D perhaps given as TRBD1 or TRBD2 (5 bases each). CDR1 and CDR2 (germline): MNHEY, SVGAGI. CDR3 size: 16 residues. The V end lost 0 bases, the J end lost 2 bases, and 11 bases lay between the germline ends. CDR3 sequence (DNA): TGTGCCAGCAGTTACTCGAGCCAGGGACCCTACAATGAGCAGTTCTTC. Protein: CASSYSSQGPYNEQFF.

The V and J genes are TRBV18 and TRBJ1-1, with D maybe TRBD1 (6 bases). Trimming stripped 4 bases from V and 0 bases from J, with 18 bases between. Germline-derived CDR1 and CDR2 are KGHSH and LQKENI. This CDR3 has 17 amino acids. The CDR3 region has the DNA TGTGCCAGCTCACAAACCGGGGGCGGACAGTTGAACACTGAAGCTTTCTTT. It encodes CASSQTGGGQLNTEAFF.

J is TRBJ2-2 and V is TRBV19; no firm D call. V was cut by 4 bases and J by 3 bases, with 3 bases left in between. Germline loops: CDR1 LNHDA, CDR2 SQIVND (reference sequence). The CDR3 totals 12 residues. CDR3 region: CASSTHTGELFF. CDR3 DNA: TGTGCCAGTAGTACTCACACCGGGGAGCTGTTTTTT.

The rearrangement joins TRBV5-1 to TRBJ2-2, with TRBD1 identical over 9 bases. Per the germline V gene, CDR1 is SGHRS and CDR2 is YFSETQ. Unmatched junction bases numbered 11, after V lost 4 bases and J lost 7 bases. This CDR3 is built from 16 residues. The chain's CDR3 is CASSEVGQGGIGELFF. The CDR3, as DNA: TGCGCCAGCAGCGAGGTGGGACAGGGCGGTATCGGGGAGCTGTTTTTT.

The V call is TRBV5-1, the J call TRBJ2-3, with 7 bases lining up with TRBD1. This CDR3 is 14 amino acids long. J lost 3 bases, V lost 6 bases, and 7 bases had no gene match. Germline V gives CDR1 SGHRS, CDR2 YFSETQ. CDR3 sequence: CASNIDRATDTQYF. CDR3 coding DNA: TGCGCCAGCAACATTGACAGGGCTACAGATACGCAGTATTTT. The whole variable domain, remainder taken from reference TRBV5-1 and TRBJ2-3, is KAGVTQTPRYLIKTRGQQVTLSCSPISGHRSVSWYQQTPGQGLQFLFEYFSETQRNKGNFPGRFSGRQFSNSRSEMNVSTLELGDSALYLCASNIDRATDTQYFGPGTRLTVL.

The rearrangement links TRBV7-2 to TRBJ2-5; D is unresolved. Germline V gene data show CDR1 as SGHTA and CDR2 as FQGNSA. The CDR3 is made up of 13 amino acids. Trimming took off 5 bases at V and 2 bases at J, with 9 bases between the two ends. The CDR3 nucleotides are TGTGCCAGCAGCGGGGTCGTGCAAGAGACCCAGTACTTC. It yields the protein CASSGVVQETQYF.

The chain is built from TRBV5-6 and TRBJ1-3; maybe TRBD1 (5 bases). V lost 2 bases and J lost 0, with 9 bases in between. The CDR3 spans 15 residues. Germline CDR1 SGHDT, CDR2 YYEEEE. The CDR3 sequence is CASSLRGISGNTIYF. The CDR3 DNA reads as TGTGCCAGCAGCTTAAGGGGTATCTCTGGAAACACCATATATTTT. The full variable domain, its missing parts supplied by reference TRBV5-6 and TRBJ1-3, is DAGVTQSPTHLIKTRGQQVTLRCSPKSGHDTVSWYQQALGQGPQFIFQYYEEEERQRGNFPDRFSGHQFPNYSSELNVNALLLGDSALYLCASSLRGISGNTIYFGEGSWLTVV.

The rearrangement links TRBV19 to TRBJ2-1, with TRBD2 matching 11 bases. The germline V gene encodes CDR1 LNHDA and CDR2 SQIVND (reference sequence). The CDR3 covers 18 residues. The V gene end was trimmed by 9 bases and the J gene end by 1 base; junction bases not matched to a gene: 14. CDR3 region: CASRRARGTSGSYNEQFF. The CDR3 bases are TGTGCCAGCCGAAGGGCCCGGGGGACTAGCGGTTCCTACAATGAGCAGTTCTTC.

This chain links TRBV30 with TRBJ1-2, with TRBD1 matching over 7 bases. This CDR3 contains 15 residues. V shed 6 bases, J shed 4 bases, and the junction held 14 bases outside the gene matches. Germline-derived CDR1 and CDR2 are GTSNPN and SVGIG (reference sequence). CDR3 bases: TGTGCCTGTACTACCAAGGGGGCAGCTACCTATGGCTACACCTTC. It specifies CACTTKGAATYGYTF.

The chain employs TRBV7-9 and TRBJ1-2, with 11 bases matching TRBD1. With 5 bases clipped from V and 1 base from J, the junction kept 6 bases outside the gene matches. CDR1 is SEHNR, CDR2 FQNEAQ, per germline (reference sequence). CDR3 length: 16 residues. The CDR3 loop is CASSRDRGAINYGYTF. The CDR3 coding sequence is TGTGCCAGCAGCAGGGACAGGGGGGCTATTAACTATGGCTACACCTTC.

The rearrangement joins TRBV4-3 to TRBJ2-1, with D perhaps matching TRBD1 (6 bases). The germline V and J ends were trimmed by 0 bases and 8 bases, with 14 bases remaining between them. The CDR3 is 15 residues long. Germline CDR1 reads LGHNA; CDR2 reads YSLEER. The DNA of the CDR3 is TGCGCCAGCAGCCAAGATTGGCACAAGGGGGATGAGCAGTTCTTC. Encoded protein: CASSQDWHKGDEQFF.

This clone has just a few counts. J is TRBJ1-1 and V is TRBV27, with 7 bases that match TRBD1. V trimming: 5 bases; J trimming: 9 bases; junction bases outside the gene matches: 12. CDR1 and CDR2 (germline): MNHEY, SMNVEV (reference sequence). The CDR3 has 14 amino acids. The CDR3 spells CASSLTKIQGQAFF. Written as DNA, the CDR3 is TGTGCCAGCAGTCTAACTAAAATACAGGGGCAAGCTTTCTTT.

The rearrangement uses TRBV5-1 and TRBJ1-3; 9 bases fit TRBD1. The CDR3 extends over 15 amino acids. Germline assignment: CDR1 SGHRS and CDR2 YFSETQ. J lost 1 base, V lost 4 bases, and 3 bases had no gene match. CDR3 loop: CASSRDRESGNTIYF. The CDR3 DNA is TGCGCCAGCAGCAGGGACAGGGAGTCTGGAAACACCATATATTTT. The whole variable domain, remainder taken from reference TRBV5-1 and TRBJ1-3, is KAGVTQTPRYLIKTRGQQVTLSCSPISGHRSVSWYQQTPGQGLQFLFEYFSETQRNKGNFPGRFSGRQFSNSRSEMNVSTLELGDSALYLCASSRDRESGNTIYFGEGSWLTVV.

The chain joins TRBV5-6 to TRBJ2-1; TRBD2 aligns across 12 bases. This CDR3 region has 16 residues. From germline, CDR1 is SGHDT and CDR2 YYEEEE. The ends lost 0 bases at V and 6 bases at J; junction bases unmatched: 4. For the CDR3, the DNA is TGTGCCAGCAGCTTGGATAGGACTAGCGGGGTCAATGAGCAGTTCTTC. Translated, it gives CASSLDRTSGVNEQFF.